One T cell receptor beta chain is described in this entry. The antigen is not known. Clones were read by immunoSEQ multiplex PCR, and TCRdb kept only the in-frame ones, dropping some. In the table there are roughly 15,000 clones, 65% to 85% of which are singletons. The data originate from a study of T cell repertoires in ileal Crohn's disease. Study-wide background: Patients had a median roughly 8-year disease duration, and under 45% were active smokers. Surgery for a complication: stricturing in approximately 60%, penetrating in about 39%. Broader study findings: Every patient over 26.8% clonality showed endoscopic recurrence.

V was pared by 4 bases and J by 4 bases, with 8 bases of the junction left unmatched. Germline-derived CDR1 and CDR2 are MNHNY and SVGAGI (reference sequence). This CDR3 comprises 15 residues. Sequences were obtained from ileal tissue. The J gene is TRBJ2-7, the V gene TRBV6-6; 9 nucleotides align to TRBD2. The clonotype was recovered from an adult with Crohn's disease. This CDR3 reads CASSSPGLARYEQYF. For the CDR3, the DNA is TGTGCCAGCAGTTCCCCGGGACTAGCTCGGTACGAGCAGTACTTC.